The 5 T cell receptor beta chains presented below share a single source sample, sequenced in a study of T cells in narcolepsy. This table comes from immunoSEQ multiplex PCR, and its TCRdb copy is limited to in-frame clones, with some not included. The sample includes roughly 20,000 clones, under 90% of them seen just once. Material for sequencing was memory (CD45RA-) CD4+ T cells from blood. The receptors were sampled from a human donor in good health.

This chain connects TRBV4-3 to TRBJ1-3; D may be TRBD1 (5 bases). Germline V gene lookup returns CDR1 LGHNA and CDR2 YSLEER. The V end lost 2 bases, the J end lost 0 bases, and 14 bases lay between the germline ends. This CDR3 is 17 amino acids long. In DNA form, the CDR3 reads TGCGCCAGCAGCCAAAGCCCGGGGCCTAGCTCTGGAAACACCATATATTTT. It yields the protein CASSQSPGPSSGNTIYF.

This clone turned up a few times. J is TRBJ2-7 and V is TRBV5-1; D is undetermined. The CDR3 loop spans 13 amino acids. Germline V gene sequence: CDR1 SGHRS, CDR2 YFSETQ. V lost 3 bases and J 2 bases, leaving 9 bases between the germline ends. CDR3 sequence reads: CASSSEITYEQYF. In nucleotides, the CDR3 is TGCGCCAGCAGCTCGGAAATAACCTACGAGCAGTACTTC.

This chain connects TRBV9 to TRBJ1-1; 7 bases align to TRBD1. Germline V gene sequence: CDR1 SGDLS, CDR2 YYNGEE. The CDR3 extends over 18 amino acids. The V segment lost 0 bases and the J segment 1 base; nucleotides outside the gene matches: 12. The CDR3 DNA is TGTGCCAGCAGCGTAGAACGACAGGGAAGGGGGAAGAACACTGAAGCTTTCTTT. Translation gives CASSVERQGRGKNTEAFF. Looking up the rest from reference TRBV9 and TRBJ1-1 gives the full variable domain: DSGVTQTPKHLITATGQRVTLRCSPRSGDLSVYWYQQSLDQGLQFLIQYYNGEERAKGNILERFSAQQFPDLHSELNLSSLELGDSALYFCASSVERQGRGKNTEAFFGQGTRLTVV.

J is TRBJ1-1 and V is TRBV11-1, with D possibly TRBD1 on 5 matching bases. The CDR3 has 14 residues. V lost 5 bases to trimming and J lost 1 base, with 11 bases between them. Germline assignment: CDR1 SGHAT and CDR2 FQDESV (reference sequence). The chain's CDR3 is CASSAGRANTEAFF. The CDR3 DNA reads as TGTGCCAGCAGCGCGGGACGGGCGAACACTGAAGCTTTCTTT.

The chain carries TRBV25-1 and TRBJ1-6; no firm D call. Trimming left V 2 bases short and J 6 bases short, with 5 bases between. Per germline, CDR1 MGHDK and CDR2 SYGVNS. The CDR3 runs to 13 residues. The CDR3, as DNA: TGTGCCAGCAGTGAAGTTGGTAATTCACCCCTCCACTTT. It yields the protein CASSEVGNSPLHF.